The clone carrying this T cell receptor beta chain was detected only once. Germline lookup yields CDR1 LNHDA and CDR2 SQIVND (reference sequence). The CDR3 extends over 11 amino acids. Trimming took off 3 bases at V and 6 bases at J, with 5 bases between the two ends. This record comes from a study of blood T cell repertoires in COVID-19. For the study at large: Italy, Spain and the United States were the sources of the convalescent and acute COVID-19 samples.

Some clones are missing from TCRdb's copy, which holds only in-frame ones; the method was immunoSEQ multiplex PCR. Here the sample spans 200,000 to 250,000 clones, approximately 90% being singletons. The rearrangement links TRBV19 to TRBJ1-1, with D unresolved. This sequence originates from a man aged 18 to 30 with acute COVID-19. Sequencing was performed on PBMCs or T cells enriched from blood (not recorded which). CDR3 bases: TGTGCCAGTAGTATCTTTGCTGAAGCTTTCTTT. Protein sequence: CASSIFAEAFF.